A single TCR beta chain is shown here with its context. Each CDR3 protein gets one entry after TCRdb re-called the 5' RACE reads with MiXCR. This table holds over 95,000 distinct CDR3 sequences, 10% to 14% found once. Time point: blood at routine non-recurrence follow-up after resection. Unsorted whole RNA from tumor, nontumor lung or frozen PBMC underwent sequencing. This entry belongs to a study of spatial heterogeneity in lung cancer. Study information: Donors were fewer than 90 untreated early-stage non-small cell lung cancer patients. The authors sequenced available follow-up PBMC samples, taken a median of about two years after resection.

The specimen comprised PBMCs, sampled at follow-up. This receptor was taken from a female donor with early-stage non-small cell lung cancer.

As DNA, the CDR3 is TGTGCCAGCAGCCCTCGGGCACCACCCCTCCACTTT. This codes for CASSPRAPPLHF. This sequence joins TRBV7-9 and TRBJ1-6; D gene unclear. Looked up from germline, CDR1 is SEHNR and CDR2 is FQNEAQ (reference sequence). V lost 5 bases and J lost 11, with 10 bases in between. CDR3 length: 12 residues.